These 9 T cell receptor beta chains were all obtained from the same sample, sequenced in a study of T cells after yellow fever vaccination. TCRdb ran MiXCR on the 5' RACE reads and lists one entry per CDR3 protein. The sample carries approximately 32,000 distinct CDR3 sequences, 3.5% to 5% recorded once. This specimen consisted of CD8+ T cells sorted from PBMCs, obtained 5 days after the yellow fever booster vaccination. These TCRs come from a man aged 25 to 40 who received the YFV17D yellow fever vaccine.

This clonotype was seen repeatedly, ten times or more. The chain carries TRBV5-1 and TRBJ2-5, with unresolved D. The CDR3 covers 11 residues. Trimming shortened V by 4 bases and J by 2 bases, and 3 bases separated the two germline ends. Germline loops: CDR1 SGHRS, CDR2 YFSETQ. The CDR3, as DNA: TGCGCCAGCAGCAGACAAGAGACCCAGTACTTC. Translating gives CASSRQETQYF.

This clonotype appeared a few times. The gene calls are TRBV5-1 and TRBJ1-1; no definite D call. Trimming pared 1 base from V and 0 bases from J, leaving 16 bases between. There are 17 residues in the CDR3. Germline CDR1 SGHRS, CDR2 YFSETQ. The CDR3 region has the DNA TGCGCCAGCAGCTTGAGTTCTCCCCCGGGTCTGAACACTGAAGCTTTCTTT. Protein: CASSLSSPPGLNTEAFF.

This clonotype was counted at least ten times. The CDR3 reads CATQRESALEQYF. The DNA for the CDR3 is TGCGCCACCCAGCGGGAGAGTGCCCTCGAGCAGTACTTC. The genes are TRBV5-1 and TRBJ2-7, with 8 bases identical to TRBD2. The trim removed 9 bases at V and 6 bases at J, leaving 11 bases unmatched. The CDR3 length is 13 residues. The germline CDR1 and CDR2 sequences are SGHRS and YFSETQ.

The table lists this clonotype with many counts. The chain joins TRBV3-1 to TRBJ2-7; D may be TRBD2 (5 bases). In germline, CDR1 is LGHDT, CDR2 YNNKEL (reference sequence). The CDR3 loop spans 14 amino acids. V lost 1 base to trimming and J lost 2 bases, with 9 bases between them. CDR3 DNA sequence: TGTGCCAGCAGCCAAGGTATCGGGGCCTACGAGCAGTACTTC. As protein: CASSQGIGAYEQYF.

This clonotype was observed many times. This rearrangement joins TRBV5-4 to TRBJ1-1; D is unclear. This CDR3 is 13 amino acids long. With 0 bases removed from V and 5 bases from J, the gap between germline ends came to 8 bases. The V gene's germline CDR1 is SGHNT and CDR2 YYREEE (reference sequence). The DNA of the CDR3 is TGTGCCAGCAGCTTGGAACAGACGACTGAAGCTTTCTTT. Residues: CASSLEQTTEAFF.

In its sample, this clonotype was seen many times. CDR3: CSVDTGGSTGELFF. The CDR3 region has the DNA TGCAGCGTTGATACTGGGGGGAGCACCGGGGAGCTGTTTTTT. This chain connects TRBV29-1 to TRBJ2-2; a weak D match, TRBD2 (6 bases). There are 14 residues in the CDR3. Germline lookup yields CDR1 SQVTM and CDR2 ANQGSEA. V lost 3 bases, J lost 4 bases, and 12 bases lay in between.

This clonotype came up many times. This sequence joins TRBV27 and TRBJ2-5; TRBD1 might be the D (6 bases). V was pared by 5 bases and J by 5 bases, with 12 bases between. The CDR3 spans 13 residues. CDR1 is MNHEY and CDR2 is SMNVEV in the germline V gene (reference sequence). The CDR3 region is CASSKQGAETQYF. In nucleotides, the CDR3 is TGTGCCAGCAGTAAACAGGGTGCGGAGACCCAGTACTTC.

Ten or more counts support this clonotype. V gene TRBV20-1 combines with J gene TRBJ2-1; TRBD2 agrees at 9 bases. Trimming removed 4 bases from V and 3 bases from J; junction bases left unmatched: 7. Germline CDR1 is DFQATT and CDR2 is SNEGSKA (reference sequence). This CDR3 comprises 15 residues. CDR3 residues: CSANYPAGGYNEQFF. CDR3 DNA: TGCAGTGCTAATTACCCAGCGGGAGGCTACAATGAGCAGTTCTTC.

This clonotype was seen many times. This CDR3 is CASSVGQSSYNEQFF. In nucleotides, the CDR3 is TGTGCCAGTAGCGTGGGGCAGAGCTCCTACAATGAGCAGTTCTTC. The chain uses TRBV19 and TRBJ2-1, with TRBD1 as a possible D gene (5 bases). V lost 6 bases and J lost 0, with 12 bases in between. CDR1 and CDR2 from the germline V gene are LNHDA and SQIVND (reference sequence). The CDR3 length is 15 residues.